This T cell receptor beta chain was observed in a study of blood T cell repertoires in COVID-19. The protocol was immunoSEQ multiplex PCR, while the TCRdb copy is restricted to in-frame clones and leaves out a portion. The sample yields tens of thousands of clones, more than 90% seen once. V lost 5 bases to trimming and J lost 5 bases, with 5 bases between them. Germline assignment: CDR1 KGHDR and CDR2 SFDVKD. This CDR3 has 12 amino acids. The clonotype was recovered from a man aged 60-69 years with acute or convalescent COVID-19. The chain joins TRBV24-1 to TRBJ1-4; D is uncertain. The sample was peripheral blood. The CDR3 is CATSGGNEKLFF. The CDR3 coding sequence is TGTGCCACCAGTGGCGGGAATGAAAAACTGTTTTTT.